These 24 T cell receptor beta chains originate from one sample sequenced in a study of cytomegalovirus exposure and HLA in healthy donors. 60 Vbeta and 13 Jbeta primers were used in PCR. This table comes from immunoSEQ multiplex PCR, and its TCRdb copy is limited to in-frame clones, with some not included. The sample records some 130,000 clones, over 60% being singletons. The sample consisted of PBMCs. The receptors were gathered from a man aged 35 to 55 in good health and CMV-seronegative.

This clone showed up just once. The CDR3: CARSLGQRNSPLHF. CDR3 sequence (DNA): TGTGCCAGAAGCTTAGGACAGAGGAATTCACCCCTCCACTTT. V usage is TRBV5-3 and J usage is TRBJ1-6; the D gene is possibly TRBD1 (6 bases). TRBV5-3 counts as an open reading frame of uncertain function. The CDR3 is 14 amino acids. V was pared by 2 bases and J by 7 bases, with 10 bases between.

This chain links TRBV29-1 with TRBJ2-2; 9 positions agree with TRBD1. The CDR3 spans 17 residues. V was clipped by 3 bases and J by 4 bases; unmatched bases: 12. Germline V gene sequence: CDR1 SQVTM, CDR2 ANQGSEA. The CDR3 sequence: CSVDGGAGTGITGELFF. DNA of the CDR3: TGCAGCGTTGATGGGGGGGCCGGGACAGGGATCACCGGGGAGCTGTTTTTT.

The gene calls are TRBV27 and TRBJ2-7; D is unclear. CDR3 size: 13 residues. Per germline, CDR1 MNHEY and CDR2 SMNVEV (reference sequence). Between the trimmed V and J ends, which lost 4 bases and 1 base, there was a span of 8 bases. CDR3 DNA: TGTGCCAGCAGTTCGCGTGGTTCCTACGAGCAGTACTTC. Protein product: CASSSRGSYEQYF.

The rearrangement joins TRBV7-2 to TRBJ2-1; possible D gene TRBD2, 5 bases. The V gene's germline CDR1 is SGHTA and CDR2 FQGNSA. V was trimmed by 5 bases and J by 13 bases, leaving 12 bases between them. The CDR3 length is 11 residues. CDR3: CASSPTTLQFF. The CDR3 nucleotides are TGTGCCAGCAGCCCGACTACGCTCCAGTTCTTC.

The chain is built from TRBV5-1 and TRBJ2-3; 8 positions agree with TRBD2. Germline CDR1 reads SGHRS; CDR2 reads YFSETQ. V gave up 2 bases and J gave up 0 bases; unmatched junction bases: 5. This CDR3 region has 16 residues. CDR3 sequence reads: CASSFLAGTSTDTQYF. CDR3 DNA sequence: TGCGCCAGCAGCTTTTTAGCGGGGACTAGCACAGATACGCAGTATTTT.

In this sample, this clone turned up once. The DNA for the CDR3 is TGTGCCAGCAGCACTACTGACAGGGGGCGGGAGCAGTACTTC. This translates into CASSTTDRGREQYF. This sequence joins TRBV7-9 and TRBJ2-7; TRBD1 aligns across 10 bases. J gave up 7 bases and V 5 bases, and 8 bases lay outside the gene matches. Germline V gives CDR1 SEHNR, CDR2 FQNEAQ (reference sequence). This CDR3 is built from 14 residues. The full variable domain, its missing parts supplied by reference TRBV7-9 and TRBJ2-7, is DTGVSQNPRHKITKRGQNVTFRCDPISEHNRLYWYRQTLGQGPEFLTYFQNEAQLEKSRLLSDRFSAERPKGSFSTLEIQRTEQGDSAMYLCASSTTDRGREQYFGPGTRLTVT.

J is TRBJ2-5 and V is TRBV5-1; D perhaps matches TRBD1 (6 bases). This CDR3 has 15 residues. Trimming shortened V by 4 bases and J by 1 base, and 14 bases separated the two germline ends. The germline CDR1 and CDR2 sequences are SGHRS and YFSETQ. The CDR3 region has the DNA TGCGCCAGCAGCCCGTCGGCCAGGGGCCAAGAGACCCAGTACTTC. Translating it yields CASSPSARGQETQYF.

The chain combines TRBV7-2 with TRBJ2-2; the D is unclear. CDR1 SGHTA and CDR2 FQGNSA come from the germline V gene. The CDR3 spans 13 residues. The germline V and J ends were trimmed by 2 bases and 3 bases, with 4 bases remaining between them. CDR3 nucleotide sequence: TGTGCCAGCAGCTTACTATACACCGGGGAGCTGTTTTTT. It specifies CASSLLYTGELFF.

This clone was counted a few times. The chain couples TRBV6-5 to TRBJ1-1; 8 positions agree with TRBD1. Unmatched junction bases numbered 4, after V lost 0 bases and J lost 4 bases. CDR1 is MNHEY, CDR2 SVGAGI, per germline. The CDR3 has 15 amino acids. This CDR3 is CASSYSRQGSTEAFF. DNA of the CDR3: TGTGCCAGCAGTTACTCTAGACAGGGGAGCACTGAAGCTTTCTTT.

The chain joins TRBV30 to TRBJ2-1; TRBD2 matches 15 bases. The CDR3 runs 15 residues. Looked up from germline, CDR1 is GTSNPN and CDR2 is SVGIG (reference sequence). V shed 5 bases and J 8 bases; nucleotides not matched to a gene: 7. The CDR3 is CAWGAGLAGGDEQFF. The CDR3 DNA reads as TGTGCCTGGGGGGCGGGACTAGCGGGAGGCGATGAGCAGTTCTTC.

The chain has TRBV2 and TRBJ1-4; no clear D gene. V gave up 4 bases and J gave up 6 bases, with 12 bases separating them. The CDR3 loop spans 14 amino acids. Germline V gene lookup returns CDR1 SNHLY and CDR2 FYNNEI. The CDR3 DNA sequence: TGTGCCAGCAGTGGGACTAGCGGGGATGAAAAACTGTTTTTT. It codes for CASSGTSGDEKLFF.

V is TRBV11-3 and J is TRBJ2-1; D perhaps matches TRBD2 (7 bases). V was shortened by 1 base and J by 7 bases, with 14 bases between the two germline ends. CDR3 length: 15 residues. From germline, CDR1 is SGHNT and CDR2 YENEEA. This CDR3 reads CASSLGGGGVNEQFF. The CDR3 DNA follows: TGTGCCAGCAGCTTAGGCGGGGGCGGGGTGAATGAGCAGTTCTTC.

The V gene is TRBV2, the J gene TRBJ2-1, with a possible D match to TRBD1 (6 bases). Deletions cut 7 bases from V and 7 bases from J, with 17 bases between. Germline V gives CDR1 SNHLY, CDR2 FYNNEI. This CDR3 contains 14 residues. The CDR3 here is CASTGRGYLNEQFF. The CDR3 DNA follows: TGTGCCAGCACGGGCAGGGGCTACTTAAATGAGCAGTTCTTC.

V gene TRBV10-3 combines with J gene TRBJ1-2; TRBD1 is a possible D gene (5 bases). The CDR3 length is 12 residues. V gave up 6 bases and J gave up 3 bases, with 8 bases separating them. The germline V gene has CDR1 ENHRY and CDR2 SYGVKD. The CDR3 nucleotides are TGTGCCATCAGCTCAGGGTACTATGGCTACACCTTC. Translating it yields CAISSGYYGYTF.

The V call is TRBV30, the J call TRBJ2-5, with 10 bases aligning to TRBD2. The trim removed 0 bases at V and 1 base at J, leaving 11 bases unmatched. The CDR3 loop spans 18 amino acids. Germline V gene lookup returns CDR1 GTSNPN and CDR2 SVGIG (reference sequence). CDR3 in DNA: TGTGCCTGGAGTGTAATGGGTTTACTAGCGGGGCTCCAAGAGACCCAGTACTTC. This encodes CAWSVMGLLAGLQETQYF.

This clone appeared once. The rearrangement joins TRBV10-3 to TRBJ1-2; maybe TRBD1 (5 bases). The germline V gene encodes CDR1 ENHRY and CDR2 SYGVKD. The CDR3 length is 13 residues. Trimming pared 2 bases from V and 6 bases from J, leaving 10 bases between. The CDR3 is CAISERGLDGYTF. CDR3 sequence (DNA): TGTGCCATCAGTGAGCGGGGGTTGGATGGCTACACCTTC.

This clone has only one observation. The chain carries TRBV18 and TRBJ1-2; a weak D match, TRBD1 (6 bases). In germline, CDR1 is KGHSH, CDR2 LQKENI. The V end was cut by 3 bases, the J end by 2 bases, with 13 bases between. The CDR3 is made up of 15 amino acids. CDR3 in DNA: TGTGCCAGCTCACCGGGCCAGGACAGCAACTATGGCTACACCTTC. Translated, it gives CASSPGQDSNYGYTF.

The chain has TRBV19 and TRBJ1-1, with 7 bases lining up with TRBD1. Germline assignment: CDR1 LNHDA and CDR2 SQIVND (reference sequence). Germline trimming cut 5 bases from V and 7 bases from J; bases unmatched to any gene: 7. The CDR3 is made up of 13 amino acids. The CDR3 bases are TGTGCCAGTAGTCCCCGACAGGGAGTTGAAGCTTTCTTT. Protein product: CASSPRQGVEAFF.

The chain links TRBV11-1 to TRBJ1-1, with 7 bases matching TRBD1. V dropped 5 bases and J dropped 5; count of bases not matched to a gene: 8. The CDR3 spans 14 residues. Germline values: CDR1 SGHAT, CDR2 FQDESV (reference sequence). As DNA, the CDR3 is TGTGCCAGCAGCCAGCGACAGGGCGGAACTGAAGCTTTCTTT. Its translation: CASSQRQGGTEAFF. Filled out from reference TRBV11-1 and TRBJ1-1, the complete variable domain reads EAEVAQSPRYKITEKSQAVAFWCDPISGHATLYWYRQILGQGPELLVQFQDESVVDDSQLPKDRFSAERLKGVDSTLKIQPAELGDSAMYLCASSQRQGGTEAFFGQGTRLTVV.

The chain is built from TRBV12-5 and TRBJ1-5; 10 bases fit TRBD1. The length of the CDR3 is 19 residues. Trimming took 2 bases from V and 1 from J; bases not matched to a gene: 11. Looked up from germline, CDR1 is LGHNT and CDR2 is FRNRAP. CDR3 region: CASGLPTGTGVGSNQPQHF. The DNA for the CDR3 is TGTGCTAGTGGTTTGCCAACCGGGACAGGGGTCGGCAGCAATCAGCCCCAGCATTTT.

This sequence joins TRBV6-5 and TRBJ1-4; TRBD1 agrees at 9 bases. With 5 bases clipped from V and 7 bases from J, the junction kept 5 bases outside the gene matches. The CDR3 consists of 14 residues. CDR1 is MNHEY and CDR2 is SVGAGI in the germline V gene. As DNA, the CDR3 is TGTGCCAGCAGTACCGGGACAGGGACTGAAAAACTGTTTTTT. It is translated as CASSTGTGTEKLFF.

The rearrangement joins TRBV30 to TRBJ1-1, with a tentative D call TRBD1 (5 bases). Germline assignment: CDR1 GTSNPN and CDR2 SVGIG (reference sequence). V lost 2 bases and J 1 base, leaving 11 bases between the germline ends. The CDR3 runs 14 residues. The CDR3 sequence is CAWSPGGWNTEAFF. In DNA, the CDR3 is TGTGCCTGGAGTCCCGGGGGGTGGAACACTGAAGCTTTCTTT.

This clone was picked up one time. As DNA, the CDR3 is TGTGCCTGGAACCCGGGACAGGGCGGCGAGACCCAGTACTTC. Amino acid sequence: CAWNPGQGGETQYF. This chain links TRBV30 with TRBJ2-5; TRBD1 agrees at 9 bases. The CDR3 runs to 14 residues. CDR1 is GTSNPN and CDR2 is SVGIG in the germline V gene (reference sequence). The V gene end was trimmed by 4 bases and the J gene end by 5 bases; junction bases not matched to a gene: 8.

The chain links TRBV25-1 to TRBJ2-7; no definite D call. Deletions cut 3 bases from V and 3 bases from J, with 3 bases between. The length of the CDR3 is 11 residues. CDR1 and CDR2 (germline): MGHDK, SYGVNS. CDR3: CASSDHYEQYF. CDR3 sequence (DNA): TGTGCCAGCAGTGATCACTACGAGCAGTACTTC.